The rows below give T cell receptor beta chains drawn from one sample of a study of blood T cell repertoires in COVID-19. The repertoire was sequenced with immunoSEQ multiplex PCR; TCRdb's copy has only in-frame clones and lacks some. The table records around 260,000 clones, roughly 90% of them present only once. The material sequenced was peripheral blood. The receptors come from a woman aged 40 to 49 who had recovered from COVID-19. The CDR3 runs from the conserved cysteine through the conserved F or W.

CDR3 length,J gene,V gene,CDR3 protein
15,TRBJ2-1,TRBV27,CASRTGTSGAHEQFF
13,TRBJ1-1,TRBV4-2,CASSQDPRGEAFF
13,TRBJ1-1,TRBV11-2,CASSPQGNTEAFF
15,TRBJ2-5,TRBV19,CASSLGTGVGETQYF
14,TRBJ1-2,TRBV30,CAWKSKGGNYGYTF
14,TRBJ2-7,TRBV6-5,CASTLGTGDYEQYF
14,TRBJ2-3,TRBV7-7,CASSQAPGGDTQYF
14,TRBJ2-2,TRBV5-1,CASSNPSGAGELFF
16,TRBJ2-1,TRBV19,CASTPSFGGSYNEQFF
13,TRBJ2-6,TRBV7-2,CASSLQGANVLTF
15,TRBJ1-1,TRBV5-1,CASSLQGGQNTEAFF
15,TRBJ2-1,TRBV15,CATSTMRATGNEQFF
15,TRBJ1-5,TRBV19,CASSIGRGSNQPQHF
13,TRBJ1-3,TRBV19,CASQGNSGNTIYF
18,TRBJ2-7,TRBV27,CASSLFPLLAGHSYEQYF
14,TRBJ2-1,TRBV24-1,CATSSESSAQGLFF